The TCR beta chain described here comes from a study of neurological immune-mediated disorders (dated by TCRdb to 2018 to 2020). Regarding the complete study: The study compared peripheral blood TCR-beta repertoires of HTLV-I-associated myelopathy (HAM/TSP) patients, multiple sclerosis patients and healthy controls using UMI-based sequencing. Longitudinal samples, technical triplicates and paired sorted CD4+ and CD8+ T-cell subsets, alongside PBMC samples, were included among the roughly 100 TCR-beta libraries. The cohort was made up of approximately 71 subjects, consisting of some 14 HAM/TSP patients, 35 or so multiple sclerosis patients and around 20 healthy controls. The research as a whole found: TCR clonal expansion was greatest in HAM/TSP patients and smallest in MS patients, who ranked below even healthy controls. No identical CDR3 amino acid sequences were found to be shared among expanded clones across subjects, suggesting that TCR-beta repertoires were private in all groups.

Based on the germline V gene, the CDR1 and CDR2 sequences are SGHDT and YYEEEE. From the cysteine up to the phenylalanine, the CDR3 has a length of 15 residues. Of the read, only the CDR3 DNA is kept; its 45 bases are in frame from base 1. Here V drops 4 bases and J drops 1 base, and the junction holds 8 bases not matched to any gene. Blood bank volunteers in Maryland, USA served as the healthy controls. For the unsorted PBMC libraries, 2 million PBMCs were stored in RNAlater at -80 degrees C until RNA extraction and were used to generate the libraries. Peripheral blood was subjected to Ficoll-Hypaque density gradient centrifugation to isolate PBMCs, which were then cryopreserved in liquid nitrogen. This clonotype was detected ten times or more. Its antigen has not been determined. No base quality values were provided; no much bigger clone lies one nucleotide off. cDNA was synthesized by template-switch 5'RACE using a primer carrying a 10-nucleotide random unique molecular identifier by which each TCR transcript was tagged. Every sequencing run covered 15-18 subjects and yielded more than 180 million TCR-beta sequences. The RNeasy kit was used to extract total RNA. The KAPA Real-time Library Amplification kit was used to amplify TCR-beta VDJ regions with primers targeting the TCR constant region and the 5'RACE anchor. Sample indexes and Illumina adaptors were added in a first PCR, and a second PCR then increased library yield. The roughly 650 bp TCR product was size-selected on a 2% E-gel SizeSelection system after Ampure bead purification. Before pooling, library quality was assessed on a Bioanalyzer, concentration was determined with Qubit, and library quantification was performed with the Kapa Library Quantification kit. An Illumina HiSeq 2500 was used to sequence the libraries paired-end at 2 x 150 bp. To increase sequence diversity, roughly 24-30% phiX was spiked into each library pool. Per the original workflow: The UMI-based MiGEC pipeline processed quality-filtered reads and removed over 80% of raw TCR sequences during error correction. IMGT germline references were used for aligning VDJ genes, and each clonotype was defined as a unique CDR3 amino acid sequence together with its V-J genes. Clonal expansion, Shannon diversity and CDR3 relatedness (CalcPairwiseDistances, ClusterSamples) were evaluated with VDJtools, and phylogenetic trees were built with CLCbio workbench. Using coefficient-of-variation modelling across technical triplicates, the study counted a clone as expanded if it had at least 8 unique UMIs. Using fastp at Q25 and MiXCR, TCRdb reprocessed the public reads and kept productive beta chains. Rows merge per CDR3 protein into single entries with the most common DNA and genes. In this record, the V and J calls reflect TCRdb's handling and not the investigators' own analysis. The sample has about 43,000 distinct CDR3 sequences on record, roughly 12% of them singletons. Jointly, the top ten make up about 1.3% of the sample.

Sample: PBMCs. This chain joins TRBV5-6 to TRBJ2-7, with TRBD1 identical over 7 junction bases. This TCR derives from a female donor in good health. The nucleotide sequence is TGTGCCAGCAGCGTCCGGGACAGACCTTCCTACGAGCAGTACTTC. This is translated as CASSVRDRPSYEQYF.